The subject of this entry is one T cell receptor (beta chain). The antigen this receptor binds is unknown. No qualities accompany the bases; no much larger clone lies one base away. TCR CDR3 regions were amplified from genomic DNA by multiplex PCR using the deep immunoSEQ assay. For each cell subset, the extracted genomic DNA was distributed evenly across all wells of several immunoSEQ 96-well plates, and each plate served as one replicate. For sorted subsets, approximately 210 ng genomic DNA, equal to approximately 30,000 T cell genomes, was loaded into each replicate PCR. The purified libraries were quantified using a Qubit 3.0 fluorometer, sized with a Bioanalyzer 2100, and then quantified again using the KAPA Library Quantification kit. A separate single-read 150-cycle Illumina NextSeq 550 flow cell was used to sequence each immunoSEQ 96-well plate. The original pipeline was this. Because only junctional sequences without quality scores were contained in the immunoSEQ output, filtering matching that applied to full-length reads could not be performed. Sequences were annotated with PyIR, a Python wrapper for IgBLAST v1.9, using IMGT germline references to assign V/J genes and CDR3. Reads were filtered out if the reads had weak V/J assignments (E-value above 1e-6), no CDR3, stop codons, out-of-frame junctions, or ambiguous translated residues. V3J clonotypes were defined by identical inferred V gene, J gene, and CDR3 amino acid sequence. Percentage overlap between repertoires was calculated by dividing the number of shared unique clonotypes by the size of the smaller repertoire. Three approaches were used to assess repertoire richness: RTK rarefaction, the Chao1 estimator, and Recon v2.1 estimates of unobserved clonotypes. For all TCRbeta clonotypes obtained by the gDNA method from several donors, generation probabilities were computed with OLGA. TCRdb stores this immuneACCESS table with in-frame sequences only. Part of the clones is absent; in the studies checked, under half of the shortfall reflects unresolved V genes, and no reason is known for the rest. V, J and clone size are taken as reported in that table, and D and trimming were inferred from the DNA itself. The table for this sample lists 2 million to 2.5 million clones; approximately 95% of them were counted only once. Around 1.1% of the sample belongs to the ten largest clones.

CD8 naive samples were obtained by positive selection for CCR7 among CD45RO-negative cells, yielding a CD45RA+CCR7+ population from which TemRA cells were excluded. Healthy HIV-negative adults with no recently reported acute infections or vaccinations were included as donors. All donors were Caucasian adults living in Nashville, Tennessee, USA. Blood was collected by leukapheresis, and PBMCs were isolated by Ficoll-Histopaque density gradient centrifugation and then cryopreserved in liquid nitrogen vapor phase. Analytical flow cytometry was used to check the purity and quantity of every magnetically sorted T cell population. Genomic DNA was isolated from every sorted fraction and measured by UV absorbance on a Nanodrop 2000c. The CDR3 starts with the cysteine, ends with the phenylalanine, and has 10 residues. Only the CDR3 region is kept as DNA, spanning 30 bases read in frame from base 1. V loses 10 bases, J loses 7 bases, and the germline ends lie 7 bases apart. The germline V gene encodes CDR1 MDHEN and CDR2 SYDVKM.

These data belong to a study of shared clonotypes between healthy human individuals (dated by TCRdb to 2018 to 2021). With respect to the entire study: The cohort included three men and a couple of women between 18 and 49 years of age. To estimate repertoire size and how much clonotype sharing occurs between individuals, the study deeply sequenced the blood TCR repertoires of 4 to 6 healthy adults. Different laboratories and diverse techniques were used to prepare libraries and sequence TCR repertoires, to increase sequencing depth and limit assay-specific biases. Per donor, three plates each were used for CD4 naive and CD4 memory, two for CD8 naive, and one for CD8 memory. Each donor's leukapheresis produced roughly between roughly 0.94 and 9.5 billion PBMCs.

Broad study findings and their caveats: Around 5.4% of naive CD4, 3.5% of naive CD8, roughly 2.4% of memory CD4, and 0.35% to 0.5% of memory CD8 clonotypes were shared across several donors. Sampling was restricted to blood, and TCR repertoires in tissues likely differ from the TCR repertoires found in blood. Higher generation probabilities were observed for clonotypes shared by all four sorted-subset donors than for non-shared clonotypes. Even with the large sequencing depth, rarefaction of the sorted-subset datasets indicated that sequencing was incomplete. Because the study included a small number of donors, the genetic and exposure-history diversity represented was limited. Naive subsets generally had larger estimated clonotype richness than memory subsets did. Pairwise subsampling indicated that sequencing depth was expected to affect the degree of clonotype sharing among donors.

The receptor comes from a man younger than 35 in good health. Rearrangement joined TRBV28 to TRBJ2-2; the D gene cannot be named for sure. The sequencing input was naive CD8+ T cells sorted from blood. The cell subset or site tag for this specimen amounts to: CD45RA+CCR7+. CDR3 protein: CATWGGELFF. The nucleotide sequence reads TGTGCCACCTGGGGCGGGGAGCTGTTTTTT.